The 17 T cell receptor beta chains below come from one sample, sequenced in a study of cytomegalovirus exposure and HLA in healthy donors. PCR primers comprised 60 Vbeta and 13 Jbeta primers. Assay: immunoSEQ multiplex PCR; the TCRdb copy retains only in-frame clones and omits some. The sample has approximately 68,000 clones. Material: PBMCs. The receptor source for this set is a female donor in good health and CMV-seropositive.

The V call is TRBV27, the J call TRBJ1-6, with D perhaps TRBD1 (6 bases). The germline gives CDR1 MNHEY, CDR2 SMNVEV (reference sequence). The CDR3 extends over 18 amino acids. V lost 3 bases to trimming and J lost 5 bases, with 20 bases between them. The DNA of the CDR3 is TGTGCCAGCAGTTTTAGAAGCGGACAGTCAAGAAATAATTCACCCCTCCACTTT. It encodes CASSFRSGQSRNNSPLHF.

CDR3 nucleotides: TGTGCCAGCAGTTTAGCACCCGGGAGCTATGGCTACACCTTC. It specifies CASSLAPGSYGYTF. The chain couples TRBV27 to TRBJ1-2, with unresolved D. The germline CDR1 and CDR2 sequences are MNHEY and SMNVEV (reference sequence). Trimming took off 2 bases at V and 4 bases at J, with 11 bases between the two ends. This CDR3 is built from 14 residues.

Here the CDR3 DNA reads TGTGCCAGCAGTTACTCGACAGGGGTGGGTTCACCCCTCCACTTT. Protein product: CASSYSTGVGSPLHF. The chain links TRBV6-5 to TRBJ1-6, with 8 bases aligning to TRBD1. The CDR3 is 15 amino acids. Germline CDR1 is MNHEY and CDR2 is SVGAGI. V lost 0 bases, J lost 9 bases, and 4 bases stayed unmatched.

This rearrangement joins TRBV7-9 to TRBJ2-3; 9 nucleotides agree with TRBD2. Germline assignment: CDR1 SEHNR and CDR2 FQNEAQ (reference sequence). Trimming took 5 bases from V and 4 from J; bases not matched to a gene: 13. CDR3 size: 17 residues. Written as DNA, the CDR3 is TGTGCCAGCAGCAACAGGAGGCCGGGACTAGCAGCAGATACGCAGTATTTT. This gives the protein CASSNRRPGLAADTQYF. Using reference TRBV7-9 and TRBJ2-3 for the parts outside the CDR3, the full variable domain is DTGVSQNPRHKITKRGQNVTFRCDPISEHNRLYWYRQTLGQGPEFLTYFQNEAQLEKSRLLSDRFSAERPKGSFSTLEIQRTEQGDSAMYLCASSNRRPGLAADTQYFGPGTRLTVL.

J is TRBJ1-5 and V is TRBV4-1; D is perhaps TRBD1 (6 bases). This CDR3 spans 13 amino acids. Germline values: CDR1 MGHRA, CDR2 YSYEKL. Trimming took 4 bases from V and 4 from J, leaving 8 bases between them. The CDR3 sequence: CASSRQGNQPQHF. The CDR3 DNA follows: TGCGCCAGCAGCCGGCAGGGGAATCAGCCCCAGCATTTT.

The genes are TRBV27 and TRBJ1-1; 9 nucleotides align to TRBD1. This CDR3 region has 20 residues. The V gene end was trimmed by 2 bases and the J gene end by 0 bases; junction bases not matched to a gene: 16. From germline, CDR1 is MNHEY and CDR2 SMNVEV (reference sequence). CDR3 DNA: TGTGCCAGCAGTTTACGTGCACGGACAGGGGCGAGAGGTATGAACACTGAAGCTTTCTTT. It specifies CASSLRARTGARGMNTEAFF.

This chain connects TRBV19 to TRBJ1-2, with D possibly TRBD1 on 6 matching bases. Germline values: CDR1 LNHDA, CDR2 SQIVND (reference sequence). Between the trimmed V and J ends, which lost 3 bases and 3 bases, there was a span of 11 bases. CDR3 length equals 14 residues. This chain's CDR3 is CASSIGGEDYGYTF. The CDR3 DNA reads TGTGCCAGTAGTATTGGGGGCGAAGACTATGGCTACACCTTC.

For the CDR3, the DNA is TGTGCCAGCAGCCCAAGCTTCAATGAGCAGTTCTTC. Its protein product is CASSPSFNEQFF. The gene calls are TRBV14 and TRBJ2-1, with D uncertain. Trimming took 4 bases from V and 6 from J, leaving 7 bases between them. Germline-derived CDR1 and CDR2 are SGHDN and FVKESK. CDR3 size: 12 residues.

The CDR3 coding sequence is TGTGCCAGCAGCCGTAGCGGGTCCGCCTACAATGAGCAGTTCTTC. This gives the protein CASSRSGSAYNEQFF. The chain combines TRBV7-9 with TRBJ2-1; 7 bases agree with TRBD2. The junction had 6 bases not matched to a gene; V was cut back by 5 bases and J by 2 bases. Germline V lookup: CDR1 SEHNR, CDR2 FQNEAQ (reference sequence). CDR3 size: 15 residues.

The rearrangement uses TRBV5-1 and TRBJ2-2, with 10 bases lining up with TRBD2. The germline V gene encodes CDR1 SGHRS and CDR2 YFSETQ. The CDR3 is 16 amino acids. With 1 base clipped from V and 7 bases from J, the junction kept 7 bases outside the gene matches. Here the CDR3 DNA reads TGCGCCAGCAGCTTGATGAGCGGGGGGGCTGTCGGGGAGCTGTTTTTT. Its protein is CASSLMSGGAVGELFF.

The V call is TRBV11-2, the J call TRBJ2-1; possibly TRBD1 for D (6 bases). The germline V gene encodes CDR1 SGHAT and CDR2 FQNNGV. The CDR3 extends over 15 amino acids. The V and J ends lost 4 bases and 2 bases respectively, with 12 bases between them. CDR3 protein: CASSSSNRAYNEQFF. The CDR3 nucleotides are TGTGCCAGCAGCTCTAGCAACAGGGCCTACAATGAGCAGTTCTTC. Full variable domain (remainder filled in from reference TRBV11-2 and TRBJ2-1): EAGVAQSPRYKIIEKRQSVAFWCNPISGHATLYWYQQILGQGPKLLIQFQNNGVVDDSQLPKDRFSAERLKGVDSTLKIQPAKLEDSAVYLCASSSSNRAYNEQFFGPGTRLTVL.

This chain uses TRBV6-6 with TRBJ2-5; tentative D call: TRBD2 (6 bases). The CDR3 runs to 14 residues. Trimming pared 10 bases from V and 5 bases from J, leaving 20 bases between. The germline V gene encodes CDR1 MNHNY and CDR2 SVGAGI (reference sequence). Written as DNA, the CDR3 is TGTGCCATTAAAGGCGGGGCGGGTGATGAGACCCAGTACTTC. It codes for CAIKGGAGDETQYF.

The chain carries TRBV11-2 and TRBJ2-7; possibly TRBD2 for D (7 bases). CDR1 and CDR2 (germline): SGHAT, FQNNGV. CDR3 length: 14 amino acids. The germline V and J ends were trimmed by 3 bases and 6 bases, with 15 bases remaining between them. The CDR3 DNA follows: TGTGCCAGCAGCTTGCCGGGGGGCCTTTCCGAGCAGTACTTC. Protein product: CASSLPGGLSEQYF.

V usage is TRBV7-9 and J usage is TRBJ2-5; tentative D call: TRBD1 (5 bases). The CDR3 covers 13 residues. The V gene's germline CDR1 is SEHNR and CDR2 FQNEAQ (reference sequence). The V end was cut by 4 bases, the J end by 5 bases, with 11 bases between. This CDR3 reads CASSSRVVETQYF. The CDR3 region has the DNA TGTGCCAGCAGCTCCAGGGTTGTCGAGACCCAGTACTTC.

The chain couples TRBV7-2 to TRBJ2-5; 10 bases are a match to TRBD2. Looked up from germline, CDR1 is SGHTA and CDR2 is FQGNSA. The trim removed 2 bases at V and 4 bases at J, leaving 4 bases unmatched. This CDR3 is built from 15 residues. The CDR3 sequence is CASSLSSGRGETQYF. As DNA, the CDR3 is TGTGCCAGCAGCTTATCCAGCGGGAGGGGAGAGACCCAGTACTTC.

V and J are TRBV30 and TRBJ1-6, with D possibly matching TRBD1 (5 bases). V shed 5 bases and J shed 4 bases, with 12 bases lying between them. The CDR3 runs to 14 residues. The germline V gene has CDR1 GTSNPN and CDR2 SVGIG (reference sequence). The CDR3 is CAWAGHTYNSPLHF. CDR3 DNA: TGTGCCTGGGCCGGACACACTTATAATTCACCCCTCCACTTT. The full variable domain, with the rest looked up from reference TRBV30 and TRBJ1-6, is SQTIHQWPATLVQPVGSPLSLECTVEGTSNPNLYWYRQAAGRGLQLLFYSVGIGQISSEVPQNLSASRPQDRQFILSSKKLLLSDSGFYLCAWAGHTYNSPLHFGNGTRLTVT.

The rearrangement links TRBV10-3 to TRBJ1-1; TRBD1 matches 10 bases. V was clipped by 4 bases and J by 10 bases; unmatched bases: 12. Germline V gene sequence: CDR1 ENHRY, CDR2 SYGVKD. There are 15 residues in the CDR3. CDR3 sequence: CAISANRGQGSIAFF. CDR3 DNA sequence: TGTGCCATCAGTGCTAACCGGGGACAGGGGTCCATAGCTTTCTTT.